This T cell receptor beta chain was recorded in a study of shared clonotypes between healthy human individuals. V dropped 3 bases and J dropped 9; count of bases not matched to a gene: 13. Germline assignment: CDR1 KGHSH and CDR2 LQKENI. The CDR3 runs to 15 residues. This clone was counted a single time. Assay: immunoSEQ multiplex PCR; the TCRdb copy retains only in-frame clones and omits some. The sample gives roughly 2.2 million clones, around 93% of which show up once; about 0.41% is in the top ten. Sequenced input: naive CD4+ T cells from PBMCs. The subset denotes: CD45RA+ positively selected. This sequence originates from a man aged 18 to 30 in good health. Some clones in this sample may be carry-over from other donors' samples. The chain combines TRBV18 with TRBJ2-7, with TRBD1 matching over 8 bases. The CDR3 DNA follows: TGTGCCAGCTCACCTTCAGGGACAGGAAACCTAGGGCAGTACTTC. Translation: CASSPSGTGNLGQYF.